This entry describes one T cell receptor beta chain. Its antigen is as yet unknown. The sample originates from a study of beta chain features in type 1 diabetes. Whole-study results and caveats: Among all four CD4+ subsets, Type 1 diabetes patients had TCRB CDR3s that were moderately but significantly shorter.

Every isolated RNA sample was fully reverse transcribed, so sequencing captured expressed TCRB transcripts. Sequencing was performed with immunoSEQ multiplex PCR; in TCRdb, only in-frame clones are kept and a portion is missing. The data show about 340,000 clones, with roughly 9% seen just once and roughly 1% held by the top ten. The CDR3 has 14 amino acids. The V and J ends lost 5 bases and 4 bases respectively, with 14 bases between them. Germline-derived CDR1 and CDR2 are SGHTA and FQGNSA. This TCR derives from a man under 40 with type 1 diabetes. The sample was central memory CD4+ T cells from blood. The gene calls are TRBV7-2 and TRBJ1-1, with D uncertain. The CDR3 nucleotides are TGTGCCAGCAGCCCCTATATCATTGGCACTGAAGCTTTCTTT. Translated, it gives CASSPYIIGTEAFF. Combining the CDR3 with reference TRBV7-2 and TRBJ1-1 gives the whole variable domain GAGVSQSPSNKVTEKGKDVELRCDPISGHTALYWYRQSLGQGLEFLIYFQGNSAPDKSGLPSDRFSAERTGGSVSTLTIQRTQQEDSAVYLCASSPYIIGTEAFFGQGTRLTVV.